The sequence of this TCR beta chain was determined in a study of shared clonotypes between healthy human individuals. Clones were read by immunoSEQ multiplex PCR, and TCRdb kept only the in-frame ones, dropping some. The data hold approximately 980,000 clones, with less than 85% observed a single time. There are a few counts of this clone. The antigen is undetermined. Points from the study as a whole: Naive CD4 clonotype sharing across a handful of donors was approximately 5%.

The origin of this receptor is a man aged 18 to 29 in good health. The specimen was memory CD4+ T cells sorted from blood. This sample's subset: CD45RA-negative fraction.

CDR3 nucleotide sequence: TGCGCCAGCAGCCAATTCCGGGACTCCGATCAGTTCTTC. This translates into CASSQFRDSDQFF. This sequence joins TRBV4-3 and TRBJ2-1; D may be TRBD2 (6 bases). Germline CDR1 is LGHNA and CDR2 is YSLEER. This CDR3 has 13 residues. The V end was cut by 2 bases, the J end by 13 bases, with 15 bases between.